Each of the 30 T cell receptor beta chains below was sequenced from the same sample in a study of cytomegalovirus exposure and HLA in healthy donors. Primers included in the PCR were 60 Vbeta and 13 Jbeta primers. The method was immunoSEQ multiplex PCR; TCRdb's version includes in-frame clones alone and lacks a portion of them. The sample holds about 140,000 clones, around four fifths seen once. The material sequenced was PBMCs. Receptors were obtained from a female donor in good health and CMV-seronegative.

The CDR3 DNA reads as TGTGCCAGCAGCAGGACTAGCGGGGGTTACGAGCAGTACTTC. This sequence encodes CASSRTSGGYEQYF. The chain links TRBV6-1 to TRBJ2-7; TRBD2 matches at 13 bases. The germline CDR1 and CDR2 sequences are MNHNS and SASEGT. V trimming: 6 bases; J trimming: 4 bases; junction bases outside the gene matches: 3. The CDR3 contains 14 residues.

This chain uses TRBV7-9 with TRBJ1-1; the D is unclear. Germline CDR1 is SEHNR and CDR2 is FQNEAQ (reference sequence). CDR3 length equals 12 residues. Trimming shortened V by 3 bases and J by 4 bases, and 6 bases separated the two germline ends. CDR3 region: CASSLRSTEAFF. The CDR3 region has the DNA TGTGCCAGCAGCTTGCGGAGCACTGAAGCTTTCTTT.

For the CDR3, the DNA is TGTGCCTGGAAACAGGTTGAAGCTTTCTTT. Amino acid sequence: CAWKQVEAFF. V and J are TRBV30 and TRBJ1-1, with D possibly being TRBD1 (5 bases). This CDR3 contains 10 residues. CDR1 is GTSNPN, CDR2 SVGIG, per germline (reference sequence). V lost 4 bases and J lost 7, with 7 bases in between.

This clone was observed a few times. CDR3 DNA: TGTGCCAGCAGTGAACAGCGTGAAGCTTTCTTT. This codes for CASSEQREAFF. The chain recombines TRBV6-1 with TRBJ1-1; D remains ambiguous. The CDR3 is 11 residues long. Germline CDR1 is MNHNS and CDR2 is SASEGT. V dropped 2 bases and J dropped 7 bases, with 5 bases sitting between them.

There are a few counts of this clone. The sample holds other DNA sequences that translate to the same CDR3. The chain uses TRBV28 and TRBJ1-1; D not resolved. Germline lookup yields CDR1 MDHEN and CDR2 SYDVKM. Trimming cost V 6 bases and J 4 bases, with 12 bases left between them. The CDR3 loop spans 13 amino acids. The DNA for the CDR3 is TGTGCCAGCAGACCACACACCCCCACTGAAGCTTTCTTT. This codes for CASRPHTPTEAFF.

This clone was picked up a small number of times. The chain is built from TRBV9 and TRBJ1-4; D is unresolved. The germline CDR1 and CDR2 sequences are SGDLS and YYNGEE. The CDR3 has 15 amino acids. Trimming left V 0 bases short and J 2 bases short, with 8 bases between. CDR3 DNA: TGTGCCAGCAGCGTAGGGGAGGCGACTAATGAAAAACTGTTTTTT. This translates into CASSVGEATNEKLFF.

This clone occurred a few times. J is TRBJ1-5 and V is TRBV2; no reliable D call. The CDR3 covers 18 residues. The germline CDR1 and CDR2 sequences are SNHLY and FYNNEI. V was clipped by 0 bases and J by 2 bases, with 17 bases between them. The CDR3 bases are TGTGCCAGCAGTGAAGCGCTTCAGACACCGAGAGGCAATCAGCCCCAGCATTTT. This gives the protein CASSEALQTPRGNQPQHF.

The gene calls are TRBV5-6 and TRBJ2-5; 8 positions agree with TRBD2. V lost 0 bases, J lost 4 bases, and 5 bases stayed unmatched. This CDR3 contains 15 residues. In germline, CDR1 is SGHDT, CDR2 YYEEEE. The CDR3 sequence is CASSLAGGGRETQYF. The CDR3, as DNA: TGTGCCAGCAGCTTGGCGGGGGGGGGCCGAGAGACCCAGTACTTC.

This sequence joins TRBV5-1 and TRBJ2-3, with a possible D match to TRBD2 (9 bases). Trimming left V 3 bases short and J 0 bases short, with 20 bases between. CDR3 length equals 18 residues. Germline loops: CDR1 SGHRS, CDR2 YFSETQ. CDR3 sequence (DNA): TGCGCCAGCAGCTCACTCAGGGGGCGGGGGGGAAGCACAGATACGCAGTATTTT. Protein sequence: CASSSLRGRGGSTDTQYF.

The sample holds a few counts of this clone. The gene calls are TRBV4-1 and TRBJ2-7; D is perhaps TRBD2 (6 bases). Germline assignment: CDR1 MGHRA and CDR2 YSYEKL. This CDR3 has 14 residues. The V end was cut by 5 bases, the J end by 1 base, with 12 bases between. CDR3 bases: TGCGCCAGCAGCTACCGGGACTTTTCCTACGAGCAGTACTTC. It codes for CASSYRDFSYEQYF.

CDR3 loop: CASEGARGYTEAFF. CDR3 in DNA: TGTGCCAGCGAAGGGGCCAGGGGATACACTGAAGCTTTCTTT. The chain recombines TRBV7-9 with TRBJ1-1; a possible D gene is TRBD1 (6 bases). The V end was cut by 8 bases, the J end by 3 bases, with 16 bases between. The length of the CDR3 is 14 residues. The germline V gene has CDR1 SEHNR and CDR2 FQNEAQ (reference sequence).

This clone was seen a single time. As DNA, the CDR3 is TGCAGTGCTAGGATTGGCGGAAAACTGTTTTTT. It is translated as CSARIGGKLFF. J is TRBJ1-4 and V is TRBV20-1, with D hard to call. Germline assignment: CDR1 DFQATT and CDR2 SNEGSKA (reference sequence). Deletions cut 3 bases from V and 10 bases from J, with 9 bases between. The CDR3 runs 11 residues.

The chain links TRBV19 to TRBJ1-5; D not certain. The CDR3 contains 13 residues. V lost 5 bases, J lost 2 bases, and 7 bases lay in between. Germline loops: CDR1 LNHDA, CDR2 SQIVND (reference sequence). CDR3 protein: CASSRVRNQPQHF. DNA for the CDR3: TGTGCCAGTAGTCGGGTCCGCAATCAGCCCCAGCATTTT.

The chain combines TRBV5-1 with TRBJ2-1, with D perhaps matching TRBD2 (6 bases). Trimming removed 0 bases at V and 6 bases at J, with 13 bases between. CDR1 is SGHRS and CDR2 is YFSETQ in the germline V gene. This CDR3 is 15 amino acids long. The CDR3 sequence: CASSLVPGRGNEQFF. DNA for the CDR3: TGCGCCAGCAGCTTGGTTCCCGGGAGAGGCAATGAGCAGTTCTTC.

The chain has TRBV27 and TRBJ1-1; a possible D gene is TRBD1 (6 bases). The ends were cut back, 5 bases at V and 4 bases at J, with 17 bases in the middle. Germline values: CDR1 MNHEY, CDR2 SMNVEV (reference sequence). The CDR3 has 15 residues. CDR3 DNA: TGTGCCAGCAGTGATCGTAAAAGGGGGTTCACTGAAGCTTTCTTT. Translating it yields CASSDRKRGFTEAFF.

The V gene is TRBV10-3, the J gene TRBJ1-2, with D possibly being TRBD1 (6 bases). Germline V gene data show CDR1 as ENHRY and CDR2 as SYGVKD. V was cut by 10 bases and J by 6 bases, with 24 bases left in between. CDR3 length: 15 residues. CDR3 protein: CATPGGPGIEDGYTF. The CDR3 nucleotides are TGTGCCACCCCGGGGGGGCCAGGGATTGAGGATGGCTACACCTTC.

The chain uses TRBV27 and TRBJ2-5; no firm D call. TRBJ2-7 explains the end of the DNA better; the J call may be wrong. The CDR3 is 15 amino acids. Germline V CDR1 and CDR2: MNHEY, SMNVEV (reference sequence). The CDR3 loop reads CASSFLGRSSYEQYF. The CDR3 DNA sequence: TGTGCCAGCAGTTTTTTGGGCAGATCTTCCTACGAGCAGTACTTC.

The rearrangement joins TRBV2 to TRBJ1-2; 9 nucleotides align to TRBD1. Trimming took 2 bases from V and 4 from J; bases not matched to a gene: 8. The germline V gene has CDR1 SNHLY and CDR2 FYNNEI. The CDR3 is 16 amino acids. CDR3 sequence (DNA): TGTGCCAGCAGTGAATCGGGACAGGGTAACTTCTATGGCTACACCTTC. Encoded protein: CASSESGQGNFYGYTF.

The chain recombines TRBV9 with TRBJ2-7; tentative D call: TRBD2 (5 bases). The CDR3 is made up of 13 amino acids. V gave up 4 bases and J gave up 7 bases, with 15 bases separating them. Germline V gene sequence: CDR1 SGDLS, CDR2 YYNGEE. CDR3 in DNA: TGTGCCAGCAGCCCACGGGCGGGCGGGGAGCAGTACTTC. This translates into CASSPRAGGEQYF.

As DNA, the CDR3 is TGTGCCAGCACTTTCCGAGCCTCTGGAAACACCATATATTTT. It translates to CASTFRASGNTIYF. The rearrangement links TRBV2 to TRBJ1-3; D ambiguous. Trimming took 7 bases from V and 0 from J, leaving 10 bases between them. The length of the CDR3 is 14 residues. Germline CDR1 SNHLY, CDR2 FYNNEI.

This clone was seen a single time. The V call is TRBV2, the J call TRBJ2-3; 7 bases match TRBD1. The germline V gene has CDR1 SNHLY and CDR2 FYNNEI. V shed 6 bases and J 1 base; nucleotides not matched to a gene: 4. The CDR3 consists of 14 residues. DNA of the CDR3: TGTGCCAGCAGGCTGACAGGGCGCACAGATACGCAGTATTTT. Translation gives CASRLTGRTDTQYF. The whole variable domain, filled in from reference TRBV2 and TRBJ2-3, reads EPEVTQTPSHQVTQMGQEVILRCVPISNHLYFYWYRQILGQKVEFLVSFYNNEISEKSEIFDDQFSVERPDGSNFTLKIRSTKLEDSAMYFCASRLTGRTDTQYFGPGTRLTVL.

The genes are TRBV27 and TRBJ1-2, with TRBD1 matching 9 bases. The CDR3 totals 15 residues. CDR1 and CDR2 from the germline V gene are MNHEY and SMNVEV (reference sequence). The junction had 10 bases not matched to a gene; V was cut back by 6 bases and J by 5 bases. The CDR3 reads CASRNPGTGNYGYTF. The DNA of the CDR3 is TGTGCCAGCAGGAACCCCGGGACAGGGAATTATGGCTACACCTTC.

CDR3 coding DNA: TGTGCCAGCAGCCTTATTTCGGATGAAAAACTGTTTTTT. Its translation is CASSLISDEKLFF. The chain joins TRBV2 to TRBJ1-4; D remains ambiguous. Germline V gene sequence: CDR1 SNHLY, CDR2 FYNNEI. Trimming removed 6 bases at V and 6 bases at J, with 11 bases between. This CDR3 comprises 13 residues. Complete variable domain (other parts from reference TRBV2 and TRBJ1-4): EPEVTQTPSHQVTQMGQEVILRCVPISNHLYFYWYRQILGQKVEFLVSFYNNEISEKSEIFDDQFSVERPDGSNFTLKIRSTKLEDSAMYFCASSLISDEKLFFGSGTQLSVL.

This clone is a singleton in its sample. V gene TRBV6-1 combines with J gene TRBJ1-2; a weak D match, TRBD1 (5 bases). Trimming pared 1 base from V and 7 bases from J, leaving 13 bases between. The CDR3 has 14 residues. Germline V lookup: CDR1 MNHNS, CDR2 SASEGT. DNA of the CDR3: TGTGCCAGCAGTGAAGGGAGCACGGGGGTTGGCTACACCTTC. Translating gives CASSEGSTGVGYTF.

The gene calls are TRBV30 and TRBJ2-2; D ambiguous. The V gene's germline CDR1 is GTSNPN and CDR2 SVGIG (reference sequence). Trimming left V 2 bases short and J 7 bases short, with 8 bases between. The CDR3 has 12 residues. Here the CDR3 reads CAWSYGGGELFF. Written as DNA, the CDR3 is TGTGCCTGGAGTTACGGCGGCGGGGAGCTGTTTTTT.

The V gene is TRBV23-1, the J gene TRBJ2-7, with 11 bases identical to TRBD1. TRBV23-1 is flagged as an ORF with uncertain function. The CDR3 extends over 14 amino acids. With 4 bases clipped from V and 6 bases from J, the junction kept 5 bases outside the gene matches. The CDR3 DNA is TGCGCCAGCAGTCTCCAGGACAGGGGGCTCGAGCAGTACTTC. This translates into CASSLQDRGLEQYF.

The chain links TRBV28 to TRBJ2-7; 9 nucleotides match TRBD1. Per the germline V gene, CDR1 is MDHEN and CDR2 is SYDVKM. Losses at the gene ends were 7 bases for V and 6 bases for J; bases not matched to a gene: 13. The CDR3 runs to 15 residues. The CDR3 loop reads CASIVGGQGIGEQYF. CDR3 bases: TGTGCCAGCATAGTGGGCGGACAGGGGATCGGCGAGCAGTACTTC.

The chain has TRBV18 and TRBJ2-5, with 8 bases aligning to TRBD2. The CDR3 sequence is 16 residues long. Germline CDR1 KGHSH, CDR2 LQKENI. Trimming removed 5 bases from V and 1 base from J; junction bases left unmatched: 9. CDR3 DNA: TGTGCCAGCTCAACTCTCGCGGGGGGTGTCCAAGAGACCCAGTACTTC. It yields the protein CASSTLAGGVQETQYF.

The chain carries TRBV4-1 and TRBJ1-2; D is uncertain. The CDR3 has 16 residues. The V gene's germline CDR1 is MGHRA and CDR2 YSYEKL. V lost 0 bases and J lost 3, with 14 bases in between. CDR3 in DNA: TGCGCCAGCAGCCAAGAAGGTACGGGAGGGTACTATGGCTACACCTTC. It encodes CASSQEGTGGYYGYTF.

The chain joins TRBV9 to TRBJ2-3, with 14 bases identical to TRBD2. J lost 6 bases, V lost 2 bases, and 2 bases had no gene match. CDR3 size: 15 residues. From germline, CDR1 is SGDLS and CDR2 YYNGEE. This CDR3 is CASSVGLAGGDTQYF. The CDR3 nucleotides are TGTGCCAGCAGCGTTGGACTAGCGGGAGGTGATACGCAGTATTTT.